This TCR beta chain originates from a study of CD8+ T cells in alopecia areata. Study-wide background: Patients in the treated group were given tofacitinib by mouth, 5 to 10 mg twice a day. The study's findings and limits: A large proportion of expanded lesional clones were detected persisting in scalp and blood during tofacitinib. Scalp sample sequencing also detects resident alphabeta T cells of normal skin.

Treatment in this sample: oral pan-JAK inhibitor, 5-10 mg twice daily. Patients with alopecia areata provided lesional scalp punch biopsies as well as peripheral blood. Germline CDR1 GTSNPN, CDR2 SVGIG (reference sequence). This CDR3 is 14 amino acids long. Trimming pared 7 bases from V and 0 bases from J, leaving 13 bases between. cDNA prepared by RNA extraction and subsequent reverse transcription served as the template for sequencing. Assay: immunoSEQ multiplex PCR; the TCRdb copy retains only in-frame clones and omits some. The sample lists around 200,000 clones; around 60% were seen once. Concerning this clone itself: The antigen is undetermined.

The rearrangement links TRBV30 to TRBJ2-1; no definite D call. The clonotype comes from a human donor with alopecia areata. Sequenced here: CD4+ T cells sorted from blood, sampled at week 4, from a patient treated with tofacitinib. The CDR3, as DNA: TGTGCCTCAACCCAGGACCTCTCCTACAATGAGCAGTTCTTC. It encodes CASTQDLSYNEQFF.